This T cell receptor beta chain was captured by sequencing in a study of naive and memory T cell subsets. EMRA cells were CD45RA+CD27-, and effector memory cells CD45RA-CD27-. Findings and caveats of the study: Each distinct alpha or beta sequence counts as one clonotype. Diversity fell and Gini index rose from naive through CM, EM, EMRA.

Both TRBC1 and TRBC2 were covered by a beta constant-region primer of two equimolar oligonucleotides. One entry per CDR3 protein results from TCRdb running MiXCR on the UMI-ligation and nested PCR reads. The profile shows approximately 27,000 distinct CDR3 sequences, about 10% of them singletons. V shed 2 bases and J 8 bases; nucleotides not matched to a gene: 5. This CDR3 has 12 residues. Looked up from germline, CDR1 is SQVTM and CDR2 is ANQGSEA. This clonotype has just a few counts. The target antigen is unknown. Sequencing was done on a sample of effector memory CD4+ T cells from blood. Stated subset: effector memory, CD45RA- CD27-. J is TRBJ1-1 and V is TRBV29-1, with 7 bases aligning to TRBD1. The receptor was isolated from a human donor in good health. CDR3 nucleotides: TGCAGCGTTGAACTGACAGGGACGGAAGCTTTCTTT. As protein: CSVELTGTEAFF.